Listed here are 8 T cell receptor beta chains from one sample, sequenced in a study of cytomegalovirus exposure and HLA in healthy donors. PCR was performed using 60 Vbeta and 13 Jbeta primers. Repertoires were generated with immunoSEQ multiplex PCR, while TCRdb's copy carries only in-frame clones and drops some. The sample records fewer than 250,000 clones, more than 70% being singletons. The specimen sequenced was PBMCs. The receptors stem from a man aged 35-49 years in good health and CMV-seropositive.

The gene calls are TRBV5-5 and TRBJ2-2; maybe TRBD2 (5 bases). CDR3 length: 13 amino acids. V gave up 4 bases and J gave up 4 bases, with 8 bases separating them. Germline CDR1 reads SGHKS; CDR2 reads YYEKEE (reference sequence). CDR3 DNA sequence: TGTGCCAGCAGCCGTGGACTCACCGGGGAGCTGTTTTTT. Protein: CASSRGLTGELFF.

V and J are TRBV7-9 and TRBJ2-7; unclear D gene. This CDR3 spans 15 amino acids. CDR1 is SEHNR and CDR2 is FQNEAQ in the germline V gene (reference sequence). Trimming cost V 5 bases and J 2 bases, with 16 bases left between them. CDR3: CASSLVGRKTYEQYF. The CDR3 DNA follows: TGTGCCAGCAGCCTAGTGGGCCGAAAGACCTACGAGCAGTACTTC.

This clone was seen just once. The rearrangement links TRBV10-3 to TRBJ2-7; TRBD2 matches 13 bases. Germline V gene data show CDR1 as ENHRY and CDR2 as SYGVKD. The CDR3 extends over 14 amino acids. V lost 10 bases, J lost 0 bases, and 3 bases stayed unmatched. CDR3 protein: CASGLAGDSYEQYF. In DNA, the CDR3 is TGTGCCAGCGGACTAGCGGGAGACTCCTACGAGCAGTACTTC.

The V and J genes are TRBV9 and TRBJ2-7; TRBD1 is a possible D gene (6 bases). V was trimmed by 0 bases and J by 5 bases, leaving 15 bases between them. Germline V gene lookup returns CDR1 SGDLS and CDR2 YYNGEE. There are 15 residues in the CDR3. The CDR3 here is CASSVAGGAGDEQYF. CDR3 DNA sequence: TGTGCCAGCAGCGTAGCTGGGGGCGCGGGCGACGAGCAGTACTTC.

A word on this clone: The junction departs from germline at one end; a sequencing error may be responsible. The V and J genes are TRBV9 and TRBJ2-3, with 9 bases fitting TRBD1. This CDR3 is built from 14 residues. CDR1 is SGDLS and CDR2 is YYNGEE in the germline V gene. The CDR3 protein is CASSPWTGDPQLDF. The CDR3, as DNA: TGTGCCAGCAGCCCCTGGACAGGGGACCCTCAGTTGGATTTT.

This clone was seen a single time. The rearrangement links TRBV7-9 to TRBJ2-1; 14 nucleotides agree with TRBD2. The germline V gene encodes CDR1 SEHNR and CDR2 FQNEAQ (reference sequence). This CDR3 has 17 residues. J gave up 5 bases and V 1 base, and 4 bases lay outside the gene matches. Here the CDR3 DNA reads TGTGCCAGCAGCTTAGGACTAGCGGGAGGGTGGAACAATGAGCAGTTCTTC. Translation gives CASSLGLAGGWNNEQFF.

The rearrangement links TRBV14 to TRBJ2-3, with TRBD2 identical over 7 bases. The CDR3 has 14 amino acids. V shed 6 bases and J 2 bases; nucleotides not matched to a gene: 5. Germline CDR1 reads SGHDN; CDR2 reads FVKESK. As DNA, the CDR3 is TGTGCCAGCAGTAAGCGGGACTACACAGATACGCAGTATTTT. It encodes CASSKRDYTDTQYF.

CDR3 coding DNA: TGTGCCAGCACTCCAAACTACAGGGAACTGGATGGCTACACCTTC. Protein sequence: CASTPNYRELDGYTF. This sequence joins TRBV5-6 and TRBJ1-2; possibly TRBD1 for D (6 bases). This CDR3 has 15 residues. Trimming pared 6 bases from V and 6 bases from J, leaving 21 bases between. Germline assignment: CDR1 SGHDT and CDR2 YYEEEE.